The sample holds one count of the clone carrying this TCR beta chain. Antigen unknown. The method was immunoSEQ multiplex PCR; TCRdb's version includes in-frame clones alone and lacks a portion of them. The repertoire includes 80,000 to 95,000 clones, just under 75% of them detected once, and roughly 24% sits in the top ten. These data are taken from a study of CD8 T cell repertoires and HIV-1 epitope variants. In the study overall: Twenty-five autologous and known Gag and Nef epitope variant peptides each stimulated T cells separately. Control wells had CMV/EBV/flu peptides, negative Ebola AY9, or no peptide.

Overall study results and limits: Beta chains alone show antigen proliferation, not cytokine profile or function.

Germline V gene data show CDR1 as SGHAT and CDR2 as FQNNGV. CDR3 length: 15 amino acids. V gave up 3 bases and J gave up 2 bases; unmatched junction bases: 5. This TCR came from a male donor with HIV. This rearrangement joins TRBV11-2 to TRBJ2-3, with TRBD2 identical over 7 bases. Sequenced material: uncultured baseline CD8+ T cells from peripheral blood mononuclear cells (PBMCs). This CDR3 reads CASSFTGGYTDTQYF. CDR3 nucleotide sequence: TGTGCCAGCAGCTTCACGGGAGGTTACACAGATACGCAGTATTTT.